These 14 T cell receptor beta chains were all obtained from the same sample, sequenced in a study of blood T cell repertoires in COVID-19. Sequencing used immunoSEQ multiplex PCR; TCRdb keeps in-frame clones, though not all of them. The repertoire holds more than 150,000 clones, with 94% as singletons. Input material: peripheral blood. Source of these receptors: a man between 25 and 39 years old with COVID-19, enrolled during active disease.

This clone showed up just once. The genes are TRBV5-1 and TRBJ2-3; D perhaps matches TRBD2 (6 bases). CDR1 is SGHRS, CDR2 YFSETQ, per germline. This CDR3 has 15 residues. V lost 0 bases, J lost 1 base, and 9 bases lay in between. CDR3 DNA sequence: TGCGCCAGCAGCTTGGGGGGCGGGGGCACAGATACGCAGTATTTT. Translation: CASSLGGGGTDTQYF. Filled out from reference TRBV5-1 and TRBJ2-3, the complete variable domain reads KAGVTQTPRYLIKTRGQQVTLSCSPISGHRSVSWYQQTPGQGLQFLFEYFSETQRNKGNFPGRFSGRQFSNSRSEMNVSTLELGDSALYLCASSLGGGGTDTQYFGPGTRLTVL.

Note on this clone: A read error may account for a junction end that differs from germline. The chain uses TRBV7-9 and TRBJ1-3; weak D call: TRBD1 (5 bases). CDR1 and CDR2 (germline): SEHNR, FQNEAQ (reference sequence). The CDR3 is made up of 14 amino acids. The CDR3 region has the DNA TGTGCCAGCAGCTCCGGACACTCTGAAAACACCATATATTTT. It codes for CASSSGHSENTIYF.

The chain is built from TRBV19 and TRBJ1-1; D is possibly TRBD1 (6 bases). Germline-derived CDR1 and CDR2 are LNHDA and SQIVND (reference sequence). The length of the CDR3 is 14 residues. Trimming took 1 base from V and 2 from J, leaving 8 bases between them. CDR3 DNA: TGTGCCAGTAGTATAGGGGACACCAACACTGAAGCTTTCTTT. Protein: CASSIGDTNTEAFF.

This clone was detected only once. This sequence joins TRBV3-1 (or the pseudogene TRBV3-2) and TRBJ1-1; D is possibly TRBD1 (6 bases). This CDR3 has 13 residues. In germline, CDR1 is LGHDT, CDR2 YNNKEL (reference sequence). V was cut by 1 base and J by 11 bases, with 14 bases left in between. Here the CDR3 reads CASSQGGQGWAFF. The CDR3 DNA is TGTGCCAGCAGCCAAGGCGGGCAGGGGTGGGCTTTCTTT.

The CDR3 loop is CASSLELFYEQYF. The DNA for the CDR3 is TGCGCCAGCAGCTTGGAACTGTTCTACGAGCAGTACTTC. The V and J genes are TRBV5-1 and TRBJ2-7, with no clear D. CDR3 length equals 13 residues. V lost 0 bases and J 3 bases, leaving 7 bases between the germline ends. Germline V lookup: CDR1 SGHRS, CDR2 YFSETQ.

The genes are TRBV28 and TRBJ2-3, with 9 nucleotides matching TRBD1. Germline V gene sequence: CDR1 MDHEN, CDR2 SYDVKM. The V segment lost 8 bases and the J segment 4 bases; nucleotides outside the gene matches: 10. There are 15 residues in the CDR3. The DNA of the CDR3 is TGTGCCAGCGGTTGGGACAGGGATGTCCCAGATACGCAGTATTTT. Translating gives CASGWDRDVPDTQYF.

The chain carries TRBV3-1 (or the pseudogene TRBV3-2) and TRBJ1-1; weak D call: TRBD1 (5 bases). Trimming removed 1 base at V and 3 bases at J, with 9 bases between. The CDR3 extends over 14 amino acids. The germline V gene encodes CDR1 LGHDT and CDR2 YNNKEL (reference sequence). The CDR3 is CASSQVLTDTEAFF. The CDR3 bases are TGTGCCAGCAGCCAAGTTTTGACAGACACTGAAGCTTTCTTT.

V usage is TRBV12-3 or TRBV12-4 and J usage is TRBJ1-5, with 7 bases that match TRBD1. The CDR3 sequence is 12 residues long. After removal of 7 bases from V and 3 bases from J, the junction contained 0 bases not matched to a gene. The CDR3 bases are TGTGCCAGCAAGGGGGCCAATCAGCCCCAGCATTTT. This encodes CASKGANQPQHF.

In the case of this clone: One junction end does not reproduce the germline sequence, and a read error may be involved. The chain recombines TRBV10-1 with TRBJ2-2; D perhaps matches TRBD1 (7 bases). CDR3 length equals 13 residues. Germline V gene lookup returns CDR1 WNHNN and CDR2 SYGVQD (reference sequence). CDR3 nucleotides: TGCGTCAGCATGCAGGGGGGAACCGGGGAGCTGTTTTTT. Its protein is CVSMQGGTGELFF.

The genes are TRBV4-1 and TRBJ2-5; 7 nucleotides line up with TRBD2. Germline lookup yields CDR1 MGHRA and CDR2 YSYEKL. The CDR3 is 16 amino acids. V shed 0 bases and J 4 bases; nucleotides not matched to a gene: 8. CDR3 nucleotides: TGCGCCAGCAGCCAAGAGGGAGGGATGGGAGTAGAGACCCAGTACTTC. Its protein is CASSQEGGMGVETQYF.

The gene calls are TRBV5-4 and TRBJ2-2; the D gene is possibly TRBD2 (6 bases). Germline lookup yields CDR1 SGHNT and CDR2 YYREEE (reference sequence). The length of the CDR3 is 15 residues. V lost 2 bases, J lost 5 bases, and 13 bases lay in between. The CDR3 reads CASSFGRGNTGELFF. The CDR3 DNA follows: TGTGCCAGCAGCTTTGGTCGGGGGAATACCGGGGAGCTGTTTTTT.

For the CDR3, the DNA is TGTGCCAGCAGCCCCATAGCGGGGGGTCACAATGAGCAGTTCTTC. Protein product: CASSPIAGGHNEQFF. This rearrangement joins TRBV7-2 to TRBJ2-1, with 10 bases fitting TRBD2. Germline CDR1 and CDR2: SGHTA and FQGNSA. The CDR3 has 15 residues. The ends lost 5 bases at V and 5 bases at J; junction bases unmatched: 6.

The chain recombines TRBV3-1 (or the pseudogene TRBV3-2) with TRBJ1-6; unclear D gene. Between the trimmed V and J ends, which lost 2 bases and 0 bases, there was a span of 14 bases. Per germline, CDR1 LGHDT and CDR2 YNNKEL (reference sequence). This CDR3 is 18 amino acids long. CDR3 in DNA: TGTGCCAGCAGCCAACACCGGGTCTCGAGCTCCTATAATTCACCCCTCCACTTT. Translated, it gives CASSQHRVSSSYNSPLHF.

V is TRBV5-1 and J is TRBJ1-6; D is perhaps TRBD1 (5 bases). Trimming left V 7 bases short and J 5 bases short, with 13 bases between. The CDR3 runs 14 residues. CDR1 is SGHRS, CDR2 YFSETQ, per germline. In nucleotides, the CDR3 is TGCGCCAGCCGATCGACAGCTGATAATTCACCCCTCCACTTT. This encodes CASRSTADNSPLHF.